This TCR beta chain was recorded in a study of T cell responses to AZD1222 COVID-19 vaccine. Study overall: Investigators merged groups given second doses at roughly 4 or roughly 12 weeks. Overall study findings and caveats: The CD4 TCRs associated with vaccination extended across spike and predominated at 160-218 and 743-854. Clonal diversity was possibly underestimated; the donors were predominantly white British and more often female. Reports indicate that nearly half of spike-specific TCRs are directed at unmutated variant regions.

Comment on this clone: Its target is unknown.

Some clones are missing from TCRdb's copy, which holds only in-frame ones; the method was immunoSEQ multiplex PCR. The sample has about 150,000 clones; roughly nine tenths are singletons. The CDR3 is 14 residues long. The germline gives CDR1 SGHTA, CDR2 FQGNSA. The V end lost 1 base, the J end lost 2 bases, and 8 bases lay between the germline ends. The rearrangement uses TRBV7-2 and TRBJ2-5; D unclear. The sample consisted of peripheral blood, taken on day 0 of AZD1222 vaccination. The TCR was taken from an adult in good health. CDR3 residues: CASSLGPVQETQYF. The DNA of the CDR3 is TGTGCCAGCAGCTTAGGACCAGTTCAAGAGACCCAGTACTTC. Using reference TRBV7-2 and TRBJ2-5 for the parts outside the CDR3, the full variable domain is GAGVSQSPSNKVTEKGKDVELRCDPISGHTALYWYRQSLGQGLEFLIYFQGNSAPDKSGLPSDRFSAERTGGSVSTLTIQRTQQEDSAVYLCASSLGPVQETQYFGPGTRLLVL.